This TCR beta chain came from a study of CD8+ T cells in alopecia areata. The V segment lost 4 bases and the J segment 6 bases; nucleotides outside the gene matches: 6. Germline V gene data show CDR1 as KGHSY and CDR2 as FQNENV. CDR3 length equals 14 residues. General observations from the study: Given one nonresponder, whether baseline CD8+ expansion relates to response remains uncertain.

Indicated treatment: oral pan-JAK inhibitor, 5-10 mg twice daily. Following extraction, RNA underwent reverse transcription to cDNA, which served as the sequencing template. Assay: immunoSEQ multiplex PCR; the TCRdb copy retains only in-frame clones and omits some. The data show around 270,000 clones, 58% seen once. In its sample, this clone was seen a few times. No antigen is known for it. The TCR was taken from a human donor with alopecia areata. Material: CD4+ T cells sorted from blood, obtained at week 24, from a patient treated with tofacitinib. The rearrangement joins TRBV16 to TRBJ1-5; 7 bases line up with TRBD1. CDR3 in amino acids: CASSPDRVPQPQHF. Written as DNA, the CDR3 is TGTGCCAGCAGCCCAGACAGGGTACCTCAGCCCCAGCATTTT.